This TCR beta chain appears in the sequencing data of a study of blood T cell repertoires in COVID-19 (dated by TCRdb to about 2020). Some background on the complete study: Samples covering the acute and convalescent phases of COVID-19 were provided by collaborators in the United States, Italy and Spain. The repertoires were released in a freely available public database meant as a resource for research on the immune response to SARS-CoV-2. Deeply sampled blood TCRbeta repertoires from subjects exposed to, actively infected with, or recovered from COVID-19 were included in the dataset. Nearly every sample came with metadata listing a de-identified subject ID, COVID-19 status, age in years and sex. HLA class I and class II types, where available, came from metadata supplied by the sample provider rather than from assay-based typing. Samples came from the ongoing ImmuneRACE study (first 160 participants) plus 1,254 subjects from 6 global collaborators. The material from the prospective study consisted of cDNA or gDNA derived from T cells, B-cell-depleted T cells, or PBMCs. Study-level results and caveats: Clinical and demographic metadata were provided uncurated, with the amount varying by source and participant.

Collaborating institutions collected whole blood in K2EDTA tubes following their own protocols. For TCRbeta analysis, collaborator samples were shipped as frozen whole blood, as isolated PBMCs, or as DNA extracted from either sample type. Trimming removed 4 bases from V and 2 bases from J, leaving 15 bases between the germline ends. The germline V gene (reference sequence) provides CDR1 SEHNR and CDR2 FQNEAQ. From the cysteine up to the phenylalanine, the CDR3 has a length of 15 residues. The retained sequence is limited to the CDR3, 45 bases, with the frame set at the first base. The immunoSEQ Assay, a bias-controlled multiplex PCR, was used to amplify TCRbeta CDR3 regions from genomic DNA. The study's own analysis went as follows. The number of nucleated cells in each sample was estimated by amplification of reference gene primers within the assay. To quantify the absolute abundance of each unique TCRbeta CDR3 rearrangement, sequence reads were collapsed and filtered. For each sample, productive Simpson clonality was calculated as the square root of Simpson's diversity index over productive rearrangements. What TCRdb holds here is the immuneACCESS table cut down to in-frame rearrangements. Part of the clones is not present; checked against another copy, under half of the missing clones reflect an unresolved V gene, and the others are unexplained. That table gives V, J and clone size, and the DNA gave D and trimming. In this sample the table shows more than 85,000 clones, about 88% of which occur a single time. In total, the top ten clones hold around 3% of the sample.

With respect to this clone: The target of this receptor is not known. Base qualities are missing; no much larger clone stands one base away.

This sequence was found in a woman aged 45-60 years with acute or convalescent COVID-19. The specimen was peripheral blood. The sequence joins TRBV7-9 to TRBJ2-7; the D segment could be TRBD1, given 6 matching bases. The sequenced DNA: TGTGCCAGCAGCTCATCAGGGGTCCCGACCTACGAGCAGTACTTC. This translates into CASSSSGVPTYEQYF.